A single sample is the source of the 23 T cell receptor beta chains below, sequenced in a study of blood T cell repertoires in COVID-19. The method was immunoSEQ multiplex PCR; TCRdb's version includes in-frame clones alone and lacks a portion of them. This sample yields 100,000 to 130,000 clones, of which about 83% are seen a single time; roughly 4% belongs to the top ten. The sample was peripheral blood. The source is a woman in her 70s with acute or convalescent COVID-19.

This clone has just a few counts. V is TRBV28 and J is TRBJ2-7; perhaps TRBD1 as D (6 bases). The CDR3 runs to 14 residues. Trimming removed 3 bases from V and 4 bases from J, with 13 bases in between. Germline V gene sequence: CDR1 MDHEN, CDR2 SYDVKM. CDR3 nucleotide sequence: TGTGCCAGCAGTTTTGGGGGCCGCGCGTACGAGCAGTACTTC. Protein: CASSFGGRAYEQYF. The whole variable domain, filled in from reference TRBV28 and TRBJ2-7, reads DVKVTQSSRYLVKRTGEKVFLECVQDMDHENMFWYRQDPGLGLRLIYFSYDVKMKEKGDIPEGYSVSREKKERFSLILESASTNQTSMYLCASSFGGRAYEQYFGPGTRLTVT.

V is TRBV7-9 and J is TRBJ1-4; 8 nucleotides line up with TRBD1. V was clipped by 4 bases and J by 7 bases; unmatched bases: 5. CDR1 is SEHNR and CDR2 is FQNEAQ in the germline V gene (reference sequence). This CDR3 contains 14 residues. In nucleotides, the CDR3 is TGTGCCAGCAGCTCAACAGGGGGAATTGAAAAACTGTTTTTT. This translates into CASSSTGGIEKLFF. Variable domain in full (rest from reference TRBV7-9 and TRBJ1-4): DTGVSQNPRHKITKRGQNVTFRCDPISEHNRLYWYRQTLGQGPEFLTYFQNEAQLEKSRLLSDRFSAERPKGSFSTLEIQRTEQGDSAMYLCASSSTGGIEKLFFGSGTQLSVL.

The chain employs TRBV11-2 and TRBJ1-2; 9 nucleotides align to TRBD1. CDR3 length equals 14 residues. After removal of 5 bases from V and 6 bases from J, the junction contained 7 bases not matched to a gene. Germline V CDR1 and CDR2: SGHAT, FQNNGV. As DNA, the CDR3 is TGTGCCAGCAGCGTACAGGGGGCGAAGAATGGCTACACCTTC. Translation: CASSVQGAKNGYTF.

The rearrangement uses TRBV3-1 (or the pseudogene TRBV3-2) and TRBJ1-1; 12 nucleotides align to TRBD1. Germline loops: CDR1 LGHDT, CDR2 YNNKEL (reference sequence). The CDR3 totals 15 residues. Unmatched junction bases numbered 5, after V lost 5 bases and J lost 4 bases. CDR3 sequence reads: CASSYGTGGPTEAFF. The CDR3 DNA reads as TGTGCCAGCAGCTACGGGACAGGGGGCCCCACTGAAGCTTTCTTT.

CDR3 bases: TGTGCCAGCAGCCCCCGTTGGGACAGGGGAGACGGCTACACCTTC. Its protein is CASSPRWDRGDGYTF. The chain joins TRBV7-2 to TRBJ1-2, with 10 positions matching TRBD1. Germline lookup yields CDR1 SGHTA and CDR2 FQGNSA. The CDR3 runs to 15 residues. Unmatched junction bases numbered 11, after V lost 5 bases and J lost 8 bases. The whole variable domain, filled in from reference TRBV7-2 and TRBJ1-2, reads GAGVSQSPSNKVTEKGKDVELRCDPISGHTALYWYRQSLGQGLEFLIYFQGNSAPDKSGLPSDRFSAERTGGSVSTLTIQRTQQEDSAVYLCASSPRWDRGDGYTFGSGTRLTVV.

The rearrangement links TRBV7-2 to TRBJ1-3; D is possibly TRBD1 (5 bases). Germline CDR1 is SGHTA and CDR2 is FQGNSA. V was clipped by 0 bases and J by 4 bases, with 7 bases between them. The CDR3 covers 14 residues. The CDR3 DNA is TGTGCCAGCAGCTTAGCTAGACAGGGAAACACCATATATTTT. It yields the protein CASSLARQGNTIYF.

The CDR3 sequence: CAISESGGQPQHF. Here the CDR3 DNA reads TGTGCCATCAGTGAGTCGGGGGGACAGCCCCAGCATTTT. The chain joins TRBV10-3 to TRBJ1-5, with D perhaps matching TRBD1 (5 bases). This CDR3 has 13 amino acids. Germline V CDR1 and CDR2: ENHRY, SYGVKD. Trimming took off 0 bases at V and 7 bases at J, with 7 bases between the two ends.

This clone was observed a single time. The chain uses TRBV6-1 and TRBJ2-4; D gene ambiguous. The CDR3 runs 16 residues. The ends were cut back, 1 base at V and 0 bases at J, with 10 bases in the middle. Looked up from germline, CDR1 is MNHNS and CDR2 is SASEGT. In DNA, the CDR3 is TGTGCCAGCAGTGAAGGCGGCTCCTTAGCCAAAAACATTCAGTACTTC. It specifies CASSEGGSLAKNIQYF.

This chain joins TRBV7-9 and TRBJ1-2; no firm D call. Per the germline V gene, CDR1 is SEHNR and CDR2 is FQNEAQ (reference sequence). The CDR3 loop spans 15 amino acids. Trimming took off 5 bases at V and 4 bases at J, with 17 bases between the two ends. CDR3 region: CASSPRASVPYGYTF. In DNA form, the CDR3 reads TGTGCCAGCAGCCCGAGGGCCTCCGTCCCCTATGGCTACACCTTC.

A single count supports this clone. The chain uses TRBV5-1 and TRBJ2-3; 10 nucleotides line up with TRBD2. Per germline, CDR1 SGHRS and CDR2 YFSETQ. The trim removed 0 bases at V and 5 bases at J, leaving 6 bases unmatched. The CDR3 length is 16 residues. The CDR3 is CASSLVMVAGGDTQYF. CDR3 sequence (DNA): TGCGCCAGCAGCTTGGTTATGGTAGCGGGAGGAGATACGCAGTATTTT. The whole variable domain, remainder taken from reference TRBV5-1 and TRBJ2-3, is KAGVTQTPRYLIKTRGQQVTLSCSPISGHRSVSWYQQTPGQGLQFLFEYFSETQRNKGNFPGRFSGRQFSNSRSEMNVSTLELGDSALYLCASSLVMVAGGDTQYFGPGTRLTVL.

Here the CDR3 reads CASSFEISGANVLTF. The CDR3 region has the DNA TGTGCCAGCAGCTTTGAGATCTCTGGGGCCAACGTCCTGACTTTC. V usage is TRBV5-4 and J usage is TRBJ2-6, with D unresolved. The CDR3 has 15 residues. In germline, CDR1 is SGHNT, CDR2 YYREEE (reference sequence). The V end was cut by 2 bases, the J end by 0 bases, with 6 bases between.

The chain is built from TRBV28 and TRBJ2-2; D perhaps matches TRBD2 (5 bases). Deletions cut 2 bases from V and 1 base from J, with 11 bases between. The germline gives CDR1 MDHEN, CDR2 SYDVKM. The CDR3 contains 16 residues. CDR3 loop: CASSLIAGRNTGELFF. The CDR3 DNA reads as TGTGCCAGCAGTTTAATCGCGGGTCGGAACACCGGGGAGCTGTTTTTT.

The gene calls are TRBV5-1 and TRBJ1-1; 11 positions match TRBD1. V trimming: 3 bases; J trimming: 5 bases; junction bases outside the gene matches: 9. CDR3 length: 16 residues. Per the germline V gene, CDR1 is SGHRS and CDR2 is YFSETQ. The DNA for the CDR3 is TGCGCCAGCAGCTCCTGGACAGGGGGCCTGAGGACTGAAGCTTTCTTT. This encodes CASSSWTGGLRTEAFF.

This chain joins TRBV5-1 and TRBJ2-3; 7 nucleotides align to TRBD2. Trimming took 7 bases from V and 2 from J; bases not matched to a gene: 4. Germline V gives CDR1 SGHRS, CDR2 YFSETQ. This CDR3 spans 13 amino acids. The CDR3, as DNA: TGCGCCAGCTGGGGAGGGTCCACAGATACGCAGTATTTT. Its translation is CASWGGSTDTQYF.

This chain connects TRBV3-1 (or the pseudogene TRBV3-2) to TRBJ1-2, with 8 bases identical to TRBD1. Germline V lookup: CDR1 LGHDT, CDR2 YNNKEL (reference sequence). The CDR3 consists of 18 residues. The V gene end was trimmed by 3 bases and the J gene end by 1 base; junction bases not matched to a gene: 13. In nucleotides, the CDR3 is TGTGCCAGCAGCCAGGAGTGGCAGGGGGCTGAAGTTAACTATGGCTACACCTTC. Translating it yields CASSQEWQGAEVNYGYTF.

V gene TRBV18 combines with J gene TRBJ2-7, with TRBD2 identical over 11 bases. The CDR3 sequence is 16 residues long. The V segment lost 3 bases and the J segment 0 bases; nucleotides outside the gene matches: 4. Germline lookup yields CDR1 KGHSH and CDR2 LQKENI. The DNA of the CDR3 is TGTGCCAGCTCACCGGTAGCGGGAGGGCTCTCCTACGAGCAGTACTTC. Its translation: CASSPVAGGLSYEQYF.

The V call is TRBV5-1, the J call TRBJ1-6, with a possible D match to TRBD1 (6 bases). The CDR3 has 16 amino acids. Trimming removed 3 bases from V and 4 bases from J, with 14 bases in between. Per the germline V gene, CDR1 is SGHRS and CDR2 is YFSETQ. The CDR3, as DNA: TGCGCCAGCAGCTCGGGGACACGGGCTTATAATTCACCCCTCCACTTT. This encodes CASSSGTRAYNSPLHF.

V usage is TRBV27 and J usage is TRBJ1-6; 8 bases map to TRBD1. Trimming at V came to 5 bases and at J to 7 bases, leaving 7 bases not matched to a gene. CDR1 and CDR2 (germline): MNHEY, SMNVEV (reference sequence). The length of the CDR3 is 15 residues. The CDR3 DNA sequence: TGTGCCAGCAGTCTGGGACAGGTCTTCAATTCACCCCTCCACTTT. Protein product: CASSLGQVFNSPLHF.

The chain employs TRBV15 and TRBJ1-2; 10 nucleotides match TRBD1. The CDR3 length is 15 residues. Germline-derived CDR1 and CDR2 are LNHNV and YYDKDF (reference sequence). The J segment lost 6 bases and the V segment lost 2 bases, leaving 6 bases of the junction unmatched. The DNA of the CDR3 is TGTGCCACCAGCAGAAGACAGGGGGCACTCGATGGCTACACCTTC. Its protein product is CATSRRQGALDGYTF.

In regard to this clone: An end of the junction does not agree with germline; a read error may underlie this. The chain recombines TRBV30 with TRBJ2-7, with D possibly matching TRBD2 (7 bases). In germline, CDR1 is GTSNPN, CDR2 SVGIG (reference sequence). The CDR3 consists of 13 residues. This CDR3 reads CAGRGDYDFEQYF. The CDR3 nucleotides read TGTGCCGGGAGGGGGGACTACGACTTCGAGCAGTACTTC.

J is TRBJ2-2 and V is TRBV5-1; a weak D match, TRBD2 (5 bases). V lost 4 bases, J lost 7 bases, and 17 bases lay in between. Germline V gene lookup returns CDR1 SGHRS and CDR2 YFSETQ. This CDR3 spans 15 amino acids. In nucleotides, the CDR3 is TGCGCCAGCAGCCGCGAACCTAGCATCGGCGGGGAGCTGTTTTTT. As protein: CASSREPSIGGELFF. Looking up the rest from reference TRBV5-1 and TRBJ2-2 gives the full variable domain: KAGVTQTPRYLIKTRGQQVTLSCSPISGHRSVSWYQQTPGQGLQFLFEYFSETQRNKGNFPGRFSGRQFSNSRSEMNVSTLELGDSALYLCASSREPSIGGELFFGEGSRLTVL.

The gene calls are TRBV6-1 and TRBJ1-1; D remains ambiguous. This CDR3 comprises 13 residues. Germline lookup yields CDR1 MNHNS and CDR2 SASEGT. Deletions cut 1 base from V and 11 bases from J, with 14 bases between. In nucleotides, the CDR3 is TGTGCCAGCAGTGAAGACCGGGTATCGAAGGCTTTCTTT. Translating gives CASSEDRVSKAFF.

The CDR3 sequence is CASSYGGAGETQYF. CDR3 sequence (DNA): TGTGCCAGCAGTTACGGGGGGGCCGGGGAGACCCAGTACTTC. The chain couples TRBV6-2 or TRBV6-3 to TRBJ2-5, with D perhaps TRBD2 (7 bases). Between the trimmed V and J ends, which lost 2 bases and 5 bases, there was a span of 12 bases. This CDR3 has 14 residues. CDR1 MNHEY and CDR2 SVGEGT come from the germline V gene.